This T cell receptor beta chain was sequenced in a study of regulatory T cells in long-lasting Graves disease. iRepertoire HTBI primers and Arm-PCR of CDR3 regions built TCR beta libraries. TCRdb reprocessed the multiplex PCR reads via MiXCR and lists one record per CDR3 protein. The sample includes around 500,000 distinct CDR3 sequences, about 13% of them seen just once. CDR1 is MNHNS and CDR2 is SASEGT in the germline V gene. The CDR3 is 14 residues long. V lost 6 bases and J lost 1, with 12 bases in between. Time point given: newly diagnosed GD, antithyroid drugs for less than 3 months. Isolated PBMC RNA provided the starting material for the TCR library. This sample was shared with a second study, whose subject was T cells in Graves' hyperthyroidism and ophthalmopathy. This second study says: The hyperthyroidism was newly diagnosed and had lasted under 2 months; the patients were aged 18 to 65.

This clonotype was sampled from a man between 25 and 39 years old with Graves disease. This sequence joins TRBV6-1 and TRBJ2-5; tentatively, D is TRBD1 (5 bases). Source: peripheral blood mononuclear cells (PBMCs), taken at new diagnosis, from a patient treated with antithyroid drugs. The CDR3 DNA reads TGTGCCAGCAGGGCCATGGGGCCCCAAGAGACCCAGTACTTC. This encodes CASRAMGPQETQYF.